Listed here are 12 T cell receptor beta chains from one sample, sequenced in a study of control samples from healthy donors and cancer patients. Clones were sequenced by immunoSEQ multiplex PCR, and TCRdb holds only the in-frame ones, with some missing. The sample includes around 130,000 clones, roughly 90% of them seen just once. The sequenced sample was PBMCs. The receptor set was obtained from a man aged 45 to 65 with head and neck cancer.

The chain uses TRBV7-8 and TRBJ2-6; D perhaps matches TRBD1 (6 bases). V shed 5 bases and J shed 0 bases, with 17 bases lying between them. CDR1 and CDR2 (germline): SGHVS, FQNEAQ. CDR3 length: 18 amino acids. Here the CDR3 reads CASSPPDRPRSGANVLTF. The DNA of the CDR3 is TGTGCCAGCAGCCCCCCCGACAGGCCTCGCTCTGGGGCCAACGTCCTGACTTTC. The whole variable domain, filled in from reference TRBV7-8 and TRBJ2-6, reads GAGVSQSPRYKVAKRGQDVALRCDPISGHVSLFWYQQALGQGPEFLTYFQNEAQLDKSGLPSDRFFAERPEGSVSTLKIQRTQQEDSAVYLCASSPPDRPRSGANVLTFGAGSRLTVL.

CDR3 sequence (DNA): TGTGCCAGCAGCTTAAGGATATTAGCTTTCTTT. This gives the protein CASSLRILAFF. This chain connects TRBV7-3 to TRBJ1-1, with no clear D. This CDR3 region has 11 residues. Germline CDR1 reads SGHTA; CDR2 reads FQGTGA. Between the trimmed V and J ends, which lost 1 base and 10 bases, there was a span of 7 bases.

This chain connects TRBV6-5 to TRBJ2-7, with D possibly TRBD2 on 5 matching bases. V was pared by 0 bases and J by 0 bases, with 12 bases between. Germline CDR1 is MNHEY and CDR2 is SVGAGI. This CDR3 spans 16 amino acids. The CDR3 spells CASSYSAGTSSYEQYF. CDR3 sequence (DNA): TGTGCCAGCAGTTACTCGGCGGGCACCAGCTCCTACGAGCAGTACTTC.

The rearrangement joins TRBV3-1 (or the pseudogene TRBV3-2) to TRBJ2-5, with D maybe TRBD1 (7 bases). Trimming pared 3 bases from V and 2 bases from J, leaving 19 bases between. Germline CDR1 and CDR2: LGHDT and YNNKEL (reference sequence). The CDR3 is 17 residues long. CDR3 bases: TGTGCCAGCAGCCATATATCAGGGGGGATAAGTCAAGAGACCCAGTACTTC. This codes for CASSHISGGISQETQYF.

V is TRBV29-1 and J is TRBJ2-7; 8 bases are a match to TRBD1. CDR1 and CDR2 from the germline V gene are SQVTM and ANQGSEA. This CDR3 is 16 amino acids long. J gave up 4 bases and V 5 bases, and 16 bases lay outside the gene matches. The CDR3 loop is CSVSPWRGTGAYEQYF. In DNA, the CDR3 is TGCAGCGTTTCCCCGTGGAGGGGGACAGGTGCTTACGAGCAGTACTTC.

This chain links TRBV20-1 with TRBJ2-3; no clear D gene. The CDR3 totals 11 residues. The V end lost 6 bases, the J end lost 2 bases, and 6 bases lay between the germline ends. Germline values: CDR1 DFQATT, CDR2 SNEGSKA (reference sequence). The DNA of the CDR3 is TGCAGTGCAAAGCACACAGATACGCAGTATTTT. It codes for CSAKHTDTQYF.

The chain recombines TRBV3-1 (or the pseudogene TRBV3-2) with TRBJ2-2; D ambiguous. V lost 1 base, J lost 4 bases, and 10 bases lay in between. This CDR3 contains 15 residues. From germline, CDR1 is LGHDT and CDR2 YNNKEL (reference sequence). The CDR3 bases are TGTGCCAGCAGCCAAGGCCCAGGTGGCACCGGGGAGCTGTTTTTT. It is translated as CASSQGPGGTGELFF.

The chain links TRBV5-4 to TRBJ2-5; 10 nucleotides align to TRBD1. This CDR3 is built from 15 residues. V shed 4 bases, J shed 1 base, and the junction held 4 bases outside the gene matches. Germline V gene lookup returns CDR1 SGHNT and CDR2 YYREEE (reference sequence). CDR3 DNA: TGTGCCAGCAGCGGGGGACAGGGGCCCCAAGAGACCCAGTACTTC. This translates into CASSGGQGPQETQYF.

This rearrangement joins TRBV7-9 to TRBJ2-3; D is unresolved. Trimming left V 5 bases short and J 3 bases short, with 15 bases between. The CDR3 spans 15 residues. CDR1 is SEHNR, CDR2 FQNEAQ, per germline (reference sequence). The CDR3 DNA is TGTGCCAGCAGCCCCCACTCTCGAAAGACAGATACGCAGTATTTT. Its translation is CASSPHSRKTDTQYF.

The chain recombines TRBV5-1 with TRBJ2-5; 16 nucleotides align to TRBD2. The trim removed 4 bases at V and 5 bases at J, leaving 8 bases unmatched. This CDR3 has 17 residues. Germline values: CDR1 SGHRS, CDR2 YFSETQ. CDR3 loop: CASSAGTSGGAAETQYF. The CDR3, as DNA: TGCGCCAGCAGCGCTGGGACTAGCGGGGGGGCCGCGGAGACCCAGTACTTC.

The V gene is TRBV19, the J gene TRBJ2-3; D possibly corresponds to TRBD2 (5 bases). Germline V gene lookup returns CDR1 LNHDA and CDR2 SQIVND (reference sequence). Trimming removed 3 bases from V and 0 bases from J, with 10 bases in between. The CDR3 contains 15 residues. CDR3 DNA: TGTGCCAGTAGTATGGAGGACGGTAGCACAGATACGCAGTATTTT. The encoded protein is CASSMEDGSTDTQYF.

The CDR3 bases are TGTGCCAGCAGCGCACAGGGGGGGGCAGATACGCAGTATTTT. This translates into CASSAQGGADTQYF. The chain employs TRBV7-9 and TRBJ2-3; weak D call: TRBD1 (8 bases). The ends were cut back, 5 bases at V and 4 bases at J, with 13 bases in the middle. CDR1 and CDR2 from the germline V gene are SEHNR and FQNEAQ (reference sequence). CDR3 length: 14 residues.